A single sample gave rise to the 19 T cell receptor beta chains below, sequenced in a study of follicular helper T cells after annual influenza vaccination. Clones were read by immunoSEQ multiplex PCR, and TCRdb kept only the in-frame ones, dropping some. The sample has about 11,000 clones; approximately 80% are singletons. The sample in question was CXCR5- memory CD4+ T cells sorted from blood, obtained 6 weeks after influenza vaccination. These TCRs come from an adult who received the influenza vaccine.

This chain links TRBV5-1 with TRBJ1-1; no firm D call. The germline gives CDR1 SGHRS, CDR2 YFSETQ. The CDR3 loop spans 15 amino acids. Trimming removed 0 bases from V and 1 base from J, with 10 bases in between. CDR3 residues: CASSLEGITNTEAFF. CDR3 nucleotides: TGCGCCAGCAGCTTGGAAGGGATAACGAACACTGAAGCTTTCTTT.

V usage is TRBV11-1 and J usage is TRBJ2-3; D might be TRBD2 (7 bases). V lost 10 bases to trimming and J lost 1 base, with 15 bases between them. The CDR3 covers 14 residues. CDR1 SGHAT and CDR2 FQDESV come from the germline V gene (reference sequence). In nucleotides, the CDR3 is TGTGCCACCAAACAGGGAGGGGGCACAGATACGCAGTATTTT. Its translation: CATKQGGGTDTQYF.

V gene TRBV6-1 combines with J gene TRBJ1-2; D gene uncertain. Germline CDR1 reads MNHNS; CDR2 reads SASEGT. This CDR3 has 11 amino acids. Trimming stripped 6 bases from V and 7 bases from J, with 9 bases between. In nucleotides, the CDR3 is TGTGCCAGCAGAGATTTTGGTGGCTACACCTTC. Protein product: CASRDFGGYTF.

This clone appeared once. The V gene is TRBV5-6, the J gene TRBJ2-7, with 8 bases fitting TRBD2. Germline V lookup: CDR1 SGHDT, CDR2 YYEEEE. With V trimmed by 1 base and J by 3 bases, 6 bases remained unmatched. The CDR3 consists of 15 residues. CDR3 DNA sequence: TGTGCCAGCAGCTTGTTCGCGGGGGGATTCTACGAGCAGTACTTC. This codes for CASSLFAGGFYEQYF.

This clone was observed a few times. The chain carries TRBV19 and TRBJ1-5, with D hard to call. Per germline, CDR1 LNHDA and CDR2 SQIVND (reference sequence). The CDR3 runs to 17 residues. V was pared by 0 bases and J by 3 bases, with 15 bases between. The CDR3 region has the DNA TGTGCCAGTAGTATAGATCCCAGGTGGCAGGACAATCAGCCCCAGCATTTT. Translation: CASSIDPRWQDNQPQHF.

The chain combines TRBV19 with TRBJ1-2; 7 nucleotides align to TRBD1. CDR1 is LNHDA and CDR2 is SQIVND in the germline V gene (reference sequence). The CDR3 runs to 15 residues. V lost 7 bases to trimming and J lost 1 base; unmatched junction nucleotides: 9. CDR3 residues: CASNSGGARNYGYTF. The CDR3 coding sequence is TGTGCCAGTAACTCAGGGGGGGCTCGTAACTATGGCTACACCTTC.

V is TRBV18 and J is TRBJ2-3; 8 nucleotides align to TRBD2. Per germline, CDR1 KGHSH and CDR2 LQKENI. This CDR3 is built from 17 residues. V lost 6 bases to trimming and J lost 0 bases; unmatched junction nucleotides: 11. The chain's CDR3 is CASSRPSGQSSTDTQYF. As DNA, the CDR3 is TGTGCCAGCTCGAGGCCTAGCGGGCAATCTAGCACAGATACGCAGTATTTT.

This chain connects TRBV5-1 to TRBJ1-1; D gene unclear. The V gene lost 3 bases and the J gene lost 1 base, with 7 bases spanning the gap. CDR3 length equals 13 residues. The germline CDR1 and CDR2 sequences are SGHRS and YFSETQ. The CDR3 is CASSSERNTEAFF. The CDR3, as DNA: TGCGCCAGCAGCTCTGAGAGGAACACTGAAGCTTTCTTT.

The V gene is TRBV18, the J gene TRBJ1-2; the match to TRBD1 covers 7 bases. The germline V gene has CDR1 KGHSH and CDR2 LQKENI. The CDR3 is 13 residues long. Trimming cost V 1 base and J 9 bases; bases outside gene matches: 5. This CDR3 is CASSPQRDSRYTF. The CDR3 DNA reads as TGTGCCAGCTCACCACAACGGGACAGTCGCTACACCTTC.

Only a few counts were recorded for this clone. V usage is TRBV27 and J usage is TRBJ2-7, with 7 bases aligning to TRBD2. This CDR3 has 16 residues. V lost 6 bases and J lost 0; bases outside the gene matches: 11. CDR1 is MNHEY and CDR2 is SMNVEV in the germline V gene (reference sequence). In DNA, the CDR3 is TGTGCCAGCAGCCGCTGGGCGGCTAGCGGCTCCTACGAGCAGTACTTC. Protein: CASSRWAASGSYEQYF.

The chain couples TRBV6-5 to TRBJ1-2, with D perhaps matching TRBD1 (6 bases). With 2 bases removed from V and 9 bases from J, the gap between germline ends came to 16 bases. The CDR3 is 14 amino acids. CDR1 and CDR2 from the germline V gene are MNHEY and SVGAGI. The CDR3 DNA follows: TGTGCCAGCAGTTACGGGGGGCAGGGTCGGAGCTACACCTTC. Translation gives CASSYGGQGRSYTF.

The rearrangement uses TRBV6-5 and TRBJ1-5, with D maybe TRBD1 (6 bases). Germline loops: CDR1 MNHEY, CDR2 SVGAGI. Trimming shortened V by 0 bases and J by 6 bases, and 12 bases separated the two germline ends. This CDR3 region has 15 residues. This chain's CDR3 is CASSYSPGEGQPQHF. Here the CDR3 DNA reads TGTGCCAGCAGTTACTCTCCAGGGGAGGGTCAGCCCCAGCATTTT.

The chain couples TRBV19 to TRBJ1-1; TRBD1 might be the D (6 bases). This CDR3 contains 12 residues. Trimming took 6 bases from V and 5 from J, leaving 10 bases between them. CDR1 LNHDA and CDR2 SQIVND come from the germline V gene (reference sequence). This chain's CDR3 is CASSVGGTEAFF. In nucleotides, the CDR3 is TGTGCCAGTAGCGTAGGGGGAACTGAAGCTTTCTTT.

The chain joins TRBV6-5 to TRBJ2-1, with a possible D match to TRBD1 (5 bases). The V gene lost 6 bases and the J gene lost 4 bases, with 16 bases spanning the gap. The length of the CDR3 is 15 residues. Germline CDR1 and CDR2: MNHEY and SVGAGI. CDR3 amino acids: CASSAQGIRYNEQFF. The DNA of the CDR3 is TGTGCCAGCAGCGCCCAGGGTATTCGGTACAATGAGCAGTTCTTC.

This chain joins TRBV27 and TRBJ2-3; D could derive from TRBD1 or TRBD2 (7 bases each). CDR1 MNHEY and CDR2 SMNVEV come from the germline V gene (reference sequence). The CDR3 loop spans 14 amino acids. V shed 7 bases and J shed 7 bases, with 18 bases lying between them. The CDR3 protein is CASIQQGGLNTQYF. CDR3 nucleotide sequence: TGTGCCAGCATTCAGCAGGGGGGGCTCAATACGCAGTATTTT.

The chain carries TRBV4-2 and TRBJ1-3; TRBD1 agrees at 7 bases. The CDR3 is made up of 17 amino acids. V shed 3 bases, J shed 0 bases, and the junction held 8 bases outside the gene matches. From germline, CDR1 is LGHNA and CDR2 YNFKEQ. CDR3 sequence: CASSHLGTENSGNTIYF. DNA of the CDR3: TGTGCCAGCAGCCACCTAGGGACAGAAAACTCTGGAAACACCATATATTTT.

The rearrangement links TRBV2 to TRBJ2-7, with D hard to call. The V gene lost 4 bases and the J gene lost 0 bases, with 7 bases spanning the gap. This CDR3 spans 13 amino acids. Germline assignment: CDR1 SNHLY and CDR2 FYNNEI. CDR3 sequence: CASSGSGSYEQYF. The CDR3 DNA reads as TGTGCCAGCAGTGGAAGTGGCTCCTACGAGCAGTACTTC.

The chain carries TRBV7-3 and TRBJ2-1, with TRBD1 identical over 12 bases. Germline lookup yields CDR1 SGHTA and CDR2 FQGTGA. Germline trimming cut 3 bases from V and 7 bases from J; bases unmatched to any gene: 13. The CDR3 totals 18 residues. The CDR3 protein is CASSFDGIGTGGRNEQFF. The CDR3 DNA reads as TGTGCCAGCAGCTTTGATGGAATTGGGACAGGGGGCAGGAATGAGCAGTTCTTC.

The rearrangement joins TRBV5-6 to TRBJ2-3, with no clear D. V was trimmed by 1 base and J by 2 bases, leaving 8 bases between them. Germline values: CDR1 SGHDT, CDR2 YYEEEE. The CDR3 is 14 amino acids. CDR3 amino acids: CASSLPLNTDTQYF. DNA of the CDR3: TGTGCCAGCAGCTTGCCGTTGAACACAGATACGCAGTATTTT.